A single sample gave rise to the 8 T cell receptor beta chains below, sequenced in a study of T-cell memory formation after mild COVID-19. A single record per CDR3 protein comes from TCRdb applying MiXCR to the 5' RACE reads. The sample includes approximately 560,000 distinct CDR3 sequences, roughly 17% of them seen just once. The sequencing input was PBMCs or a T cell subset sorted from them (not recorded which). These receptors all stem from an adult woman who had mild COVID-19 (a few samples of this study predate the infection). Cell type and time point are not known.

This clonotype has a handful of counts. The chain combines TRBV7-3 with TRBJ2-1, with TRBD2 matching over 11 bases. J lost 7 bases, V lost 3 bases, and 8 bases had no gene match. Germline CDR1 SGHTA, CDR2 FQGTGA. The CDR3 is made up of 16 amino acids. For the CDR3, the DNA is TGTGCCAGCAGCTTGTATGCTAGCGGGAGGATTAATGAGCAGTTCTTC. Translated, it gives CASSLYASGRINEQFF.

The chain carries TRBV4-3 and TRBJ1-1; TRBD1 matches 9 bases. Germline CDR1 is LGHNA and CDR2 is YSLEER. The length of the CDR3 is 18 residues. V shed 0 bases, J shed 1 base, and the junction held 9 bases outside the gene matches. CDR3 amino acids: CASSQDTTGGHRNTEAFF. The CDR3 nucleotides read TGCGCCAGCAGCCAAGATACGACAGGGGGACACCGGAACACTGAAGCTTTCTTT.

This chain connects TRBV7-9 to TRBJ1-6; D not resolved. This CDR3 is built from 14 residues. With 7 bases removed from V and 9 bases from J, the gap between germline ends came to 16 bases. Germline-derived CDR1 and CDR2 are SEHNR and FQNEAQ (reference sequence). This CDR3 is CASTRDLGSSPLHF. In DNA form, the CDR3 reads TGTGCCAGCACCCGCGACCTGGGAAGTTCACCCCTCCACTTT. The full variable domain, completed using reference TRBV7-9 and TRBJ1-6, is DTGVSQNPRHKITKRGQNVTFRCDPISEHNRLYWYRQTLGQGPEFLTYFQNEAQLEKSRLLSDRFSAERPKGSFSTLEIQRTEQGDSAMYLCASTRDLGSSPLHFGNGTRLTVT.

This rearrangement joins TRBV30 to TRBJ1-5, with 10 bases that match TRBD1. Looked up from germline, CDR1 is GTSNPN and CDR2 is SVGIG (reference sequence). CDR3 length: 14 residues. V shed 2 bases, J shed 6 bases, and the junction held 4 bases outside the gene matches. In DNA, the CDR3 is TGTGCCTGGAGTCGGGACAGGGGAGGTCAGCCCCAGCATTTT. Its translation: CAWSRDRGGQPQHF.

This clonotype was seen ten or more times. This chain joins TRBV12-3 or TRBV12-4 and TRBJ2-1; 10 bases agree with TRBD1. V was clipped by 5 bases and J by 7 bases; unmatched bases: 8. This CDR3 is 15 amino acids long. Here the CDR3 DNA reads TGTGCCAGCAGTGTCCGGGACAGGGGAGGGAATGAGCAGTTCTTC. It yields the protein CASSVRDRGGNEQFF.

The V gene is TRBV27, the J gene TRBJ1-1; D is unclear. V was shortened by 3 bases and J by 2 bases, with 13 bases between the two germline ends. Germline loops: CDR1 MNHEY, CDR2 SMNVEV (reference sequence). This CDR3 is 15 amino acids long. This CDR3 is CASSFGRWDNTEAFF. Here the CDR3 DNA reads TGTGCCAGCAGTTTCGGGCGATGGGATAACACTGAAGCTTTCTTT.

This clonotype was observed many times. This sequence joins TRBV4-2 and TRBJ2-3, with 8 bases lining up with TRBD1. CDR3 length: 16 residues. V lost 3 bases, J lost 2 bases, and 7 bases stayed unmatched. The V gene's germline CDR1 is LGHNA and CDR2 YNFKEQ. Written as DNA, the CDR3 is TGTGCCAGCAGCCATGGACAGGGCACCCACACAGATACGCAGTATTTT. It specifies CASSHGQGTHTDTQYF.

This clonotype was counted a few times. The J gene is TRBJ2-1, the V gene TRBV11-3, with TRBD1 identical over 7 bases. V lost 2 bases and J lost 9; bases outside the gene matches: 7. This CDR3 comprises 14 residues. CDR1 is SGHNT, CDR2 YENEEA, per germline. The CDR3, as DNA: TGTGCCAGCAGCTTAAGGGGGCTGATCGGTGAGCAGTTCTTC. It yields the protein CASSLRGLIGEQFF.